This is a list of T cell receptor beta chains from one sample in a study of blood T cell repertoires in COVID-19. Method: immunoSEQ multiplex PCR; TCRdb's copy keeps in-frame clones and lacks some. The sample records approximately 280,000 clones, approximately 84% being singletons. Sequenced sample: peripheral blood. The receptors originated from a human donor with COVID-19, enrolled during active disease. The donor label of this sample is uncertain. Each CDR3 is given without its conserved first and last residue. Some rows have no size entry. The others give once, few or many, or a class for an expanded clone.

clone_size | v_call | cdr3_aa
NA | TRBV4-1 | ASSQDGRGWGGDEQF
once | TRBV19 | ASRSPGDRGQGANVLT
once | TRBV28 | ASSPRGWNSPLH
once | TRBV6-2/TRBV6-3 | ASSYVPGDTQY
NA | TRBV19 | ASHRQGREGEAF
NA | TRBV18 | ASSRSTAGGSQETQY
NA | TRBV11-3 | ASSLGSRQGAWRNTEAF
NA | TRBV5-4 | ASSLVRGGELF
NA | TRBV28 | ASNTGGVRAYEQY
few | TRBV7-2 | ASSLREELAF
NA | TRBV29-1 | SVGGGQGNTIY
NA | TRBV3-1/TRBV3-2 | ASSPGLAGTSVDTQY
NA | TRBV19 | ASDQGSGANVLT
NA | TRBV28 | ASRQPGLAGSKHEQY
NA | TRBV13 | ASSQQGNEKLF
NA | TRBV18 | ASSPRGRTAYNEQF
NA | TRBV9 | ASSGHFLLAGNPYNEQF
NA | TRBV6-5 | ASSYSRDRGLF
NA | TRBV28 | ASSRERGKLF
NA | TRBV19 | ASSPPTGFSNQPQH
NA | TRBV19 | ASSVTGGSSNQPQH
NA | TRBV7-9 | ASSLGTVKETQY
NA | TRBV7-9 | ASSLGLAWKEQY
NA | TRBV15 | ATSRAGSSGRYEQY
NA | TRBV10-3 | AISGDISGANVLT
NA | TRBV7-2 | ASSLLAGWYNEQF
NA | TRBV5-1 | ASSLGTSGSYEQF
NA | TRBV27 | ASSLHETGDQPQH
NA | TRBV20-1 | SASHSGSYNEQF
NA | TRBV28 | ASSLLGQGGRNQPQH
NA | TRBV30 | AWSSDSGYNEQF
few | TRBV2 | ASSERLAGERRGETQY
NA | TRBV3-1/TRBV3-2 | ASSQGTSGTLFYEQY
once | TRBV6-5 | ASRRTKGFEKLF
NA | TRBV5-1 | ASSLTGAGNTEAF
NA | TRBV4-3 | ASSQVTPSGSKNEQF
NA | TRBV6-5 | ASSSPRSNTGELF
NA | TRBV6-1 | ASSDAGGYEQY
NA | TRBV2 | ASSSMGQINEKLF
NA | TRBV5-1 | ASSLGAVNTEAF
NA | TRBV29-1 | SVEVRRQETQY
many | TRBV23-1 | ASSPWLPTGPYGYT
NA | TRBV5-1 | ASSLGDDNYGYT
many | TRBV6-2/TRBV6-3 | ASSYAEGYGYT
NA | TRBV19 | ASTSTGTGTEAF
NA | TRBV6-1 | ASSRTRETQY
NA | TRBV30 | AWAGEGRFETQY
NA | TRBV19 | ASSIQGQDTDTQY
NA | TRBV9 | ASSVGGSNYGYT
once | TRBV5-6 | ASSDRGLSNEKLF
NA | TRBV27 | ASSLSSAGGPGEQY
few | TRBV2 | ASSDRLAGVSHEQF
NA | TRBV19 | ASRTSGGAYEQY